These T cell receptor beta chains were read from a single sample in a study of cytomegalovirus exposure and HLA in healthy donors. The method was immunoSEQ multiplex PCR; TCRdb's version includes in-frame clones alone and lacks a portion of them. The table has some 170,000 clones, 72% seen once. The sample comprised PBMCs. The receptors here all came from a human donor in good health. The CDR3 runs from the conserved cysteine through the conserved F or W. Each record gives: D gene, clone size, J gene, V gene, CDR3 DNA, CDR3 protein. The D gene is left open where the match is weak. Size is stated for part of the rows, as once, few or many counts, or as a class when the clone is expanded.

TRBD1,NA,TRBJ2-7,TRBV7-6,TGTGCCAGCAGCCAGCGGACAGGGGGCGGAGAGCAGTACTTC,CASSQRTGGGEQYF
NA,NA,TRBJ2-2,TRBV11-2,TGTGCCAGCAGCTTAGCCCCCCAGGGGAGGGCCGGGGAGCTGTTTTTT,CASSLAPQGRAGELFF
NA,NA,TRBJ2-7,TRBV7-2,TGTGCCAGCAGCCCACAAGTAAACGAGCAGTACTTC,CASSPQVNEQYF
NA,NA,TRBJ1-5,TRBV19,TGTGCCAGTAGCGAAACAGGGAATCAGCCCCAGCATTTT,CASSETGNQPQHF
NA,NA,TRBJ2-7,TRBV11-1,TGTGCCAGCAGCTTAGCTGTACAGGGCTCCTACGAGCAGTACTTC,CASSLAVQGSYEQYF
NA,NA,TRBJ1-5,TRBV7-9,TGTGCCAGCAGCTTATCCATAGGGGTCTCATTGGGTCAGCCCCAGCATTTT,CASSLSIGVSLGQPQHF
TRBD1,NA,TRBJ1-1,TRBV30,TGTGCCTGCTTCGGGACAGGGGGGACTGAAGCTTTCTTT,CACFGTGGTEAFF
NA,NA,TRBJ2-1,TRBV27,TGTGCCAGCAGAAGTGGCGGTGAGCAGTTCTTC,CASRSGGEQFF
NA,few,TRBJ2-2,TRBV4-3,TGCGCCAGCAGCCAAGTGAGTTACCGGGACACCGGGGAGCTGTTTTTT,CASSQVSYRDTGELFF
NA,NA,TRBJ2-7,TRBV19,TGTGCCAGTAGTTCCGCAGGGGGGCCCTACGAGCAGTACTTC,CASSSAGGPYEQYF
NA,NA,TRBJ1-1,TRBV5-1,TGCGCCAGCAGCTTTGATCAGGGAACTGAAGCTTTCTTT,CASSFDQGTEAFF
TRBD1,NA,TRBJ2-7,TRBV6-6,TGTGCCAGCAGTTTGCCCTCGGGACAGCCAGGCGAGCAGTACTTC,CASSLPSGQPGEQYF
TRBD1,NA,TRBJ2-1,TRBV19,TGTGCCAGTAGTATAGCGGCAGGGGGCGCTGCCTACAATGAGCAGTTCTTC,CASSIAAGGAAYNEQFF
NA,NA,TRBJ2-7,TRBV20-1,TGCAGTGCTAGCGGGGGTTACGAGCAGTACTTC,CSASGGYEQYF
NA,NA,TRBJ2-7,TRBV7-8,TGTGCCAGCAGCTTAGATGCTGCGGCAATCCAACTCGAGCAGTACTTC,CASSLDAAAIQLEQYF
TRBD1,once,TRBJ1-1,TRBV5-4,TGTGCCAGCAGCCGAGGGACAGGGGGGGAAGCTTTCTTT,CASSRGTGGEAFF
TRBD1,NA,TRBJ1-2,TRBV7-3,TGTGCCAGCAGTTCACAACCGGGACAGGGGGCTTATGGCTACACCTTC,CASSSQPGQGAYGYTF
NA,NA,TRBJ2-2,TRBV4-3,TGCGCCAGCAGCCAAGGAAGGGGCGGGGAGCTGTTTTTT,CASSQGRGGELFF
NA,NA,TRBJ2-2,TRBV2,TGTGCCAGCAGTGTTTGGGACTCGAACACCGGGGAGCTGTTTTTT,CASSVWDSNTGELFF
TRBD1,NA,TRBJ1-1,TRBV19,TGTGCCAGTAGCCGAGGGGGGCAGGGGGCGCGGGCTTTCTTT,CASSRGGQGARAFF
NA,NA,TRBJ1-2,TRBV19,TGTGCCAGTAGTATAGTCGCTAACCACTATGGCTACACCTTC,CASSIVANHYGYTF
NA,NA,TRBJ2-7,TRBV19,TGTGCCAGTAGTGAAACGGGCGAGCAGTACTTC,CASSETGEQYF
TRBD2,NA,TRBJ2-5,TRBV4-1,TGCGCCAGCAGCCAAGCTAGCGGGGTGTTTGAGACCCAGTACTTC,CASSQASGVFETQYF
TRBD1,NA,TRBJ2-1,TRBV29-1,TGCAGCGTTGTTGGACAGGGCGGCTACAATGAGCAGTTCTTC,CSVVGQGGYNEQFF
TRBD1,NA,TRBJ1-5,TRBV19,TGTGCCAGCGCCGGGACAGTGGGCAATCAGCCCCAGCATTTT,CASAGTVGNQPQHF
NA,few,TRBJ1-2,TRBV7-3,TGTGCCAGCAGCCTAAACAGGGAAACTGGCTACACCTTC,CASSLNRETGYTF
NA,NA,TRBJ1-1,TRBV4-1,TGCGCCAGCAGCCAAGACCCCCAGGGCGTTGACACTGAAGCTTTCTTT,CASSQDPQGVDTEAFF
TRBD1,NA,TRBJ1-2,TRBV4-1,TGCGCCAGCAGCCATGCCGGACAGGCGGGGGGCTACACCTTC,CASSHAGQAGGYTF
NA,few,TRBJ2-1,TRBV7-6,TGTGCCAGCAGCCTCGAATCCGGGAACCACAATGAGCAGTTCTTC,CASSLESGNHNEQFF
NA,NA,TRBJ2-2,TRBV21-1,TGTGCCAGCAGCAAAGCTAGGACACCCGCGAACACCGGGGAGCTGTTTTTT,CASSKARTPANTGELFF
NA,NA,TRBJ2-3,TRBV7-2,TGTGCCAGCAGCTTAGTAGGTCGGGGGGCCCTCGGGGATACGCAGTATTTT,CASSLVGRGALGDTQYF